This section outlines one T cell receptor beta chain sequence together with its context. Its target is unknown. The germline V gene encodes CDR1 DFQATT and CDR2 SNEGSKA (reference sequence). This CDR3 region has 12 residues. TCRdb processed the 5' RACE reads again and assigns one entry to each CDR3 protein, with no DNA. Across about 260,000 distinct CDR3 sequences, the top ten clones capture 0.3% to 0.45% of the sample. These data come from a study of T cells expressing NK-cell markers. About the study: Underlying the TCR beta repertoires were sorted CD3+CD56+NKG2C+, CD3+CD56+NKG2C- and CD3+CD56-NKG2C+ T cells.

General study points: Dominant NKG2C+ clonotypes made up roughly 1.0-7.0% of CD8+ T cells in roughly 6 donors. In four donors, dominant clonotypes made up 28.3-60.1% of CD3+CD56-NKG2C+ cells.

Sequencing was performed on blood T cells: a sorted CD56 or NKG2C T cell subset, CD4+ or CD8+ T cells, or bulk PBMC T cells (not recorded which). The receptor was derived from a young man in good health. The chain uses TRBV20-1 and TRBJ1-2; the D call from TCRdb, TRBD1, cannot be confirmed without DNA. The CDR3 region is CSASPGNYGYTF.